The T cell receptor beta chain described here comes from a study of OX40 agonist ivuxolimab in advanced cancers. The overall study: Ivuxolimab was administered intravenously to patients at 0.01 to 10 mg/kg every 2 weeks. Dose-escalation subjects each had hepatocellular carcinoma, melanoma, renal cell or head and neck cancer. Notes on the study in general: Researchers report that CD8+ T cells had, on average, more expanded clones than CD4+.

Researchers took blood at baseline, on cycle 4 day 1, and on cycle 7 day 1. Produced via immunoSEQ multiplex PCR; TCRdb's table is partial and in-frame only. The data hold tens of thousands of clones, with around four fifths observed a single time. V was pared by 4 bases and J by 4 bases, with 9 bases of the junction left unmatched. The length of the CDR3 is 17 residues. The germline CDR1 and CDR2 sequences are SGHRS and YFSETQ. This clone is a singleton in its sample. The antigen is unknown. The source was CD4+ or CD8+ T cells sorted from blood, collected in a trial of the OX40 agonist ivuxolimab. V and J are TRBV5-1 and TRBJ1-3, with 12 bases matching TRBD1. The receptor was derived from an adult with an advanced solid tumor such as melanoma, head and neck, liver or kidney cancer. CDR3 nucleotide sequence: TGCGCCAGCAGCGCCACGACGGGACAGGGGGCAGGAAACACCATATATTTT. Translated, it gives CASSATTGQGAGNTIYF.